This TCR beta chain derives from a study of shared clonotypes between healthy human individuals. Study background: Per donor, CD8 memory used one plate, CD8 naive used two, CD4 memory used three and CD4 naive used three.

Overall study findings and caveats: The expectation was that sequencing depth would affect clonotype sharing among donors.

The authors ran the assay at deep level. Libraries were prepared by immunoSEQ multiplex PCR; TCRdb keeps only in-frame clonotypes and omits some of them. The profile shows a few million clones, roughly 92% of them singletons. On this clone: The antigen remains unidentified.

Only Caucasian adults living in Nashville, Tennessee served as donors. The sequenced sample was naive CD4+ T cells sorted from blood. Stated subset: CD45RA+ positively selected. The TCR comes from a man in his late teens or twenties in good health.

The CDR3 coding sequence is TGTGCCAGTAGCCCCGGGCTCTCTTTGGGAGAAAAACTGTTTTTT. It codes for CASSPGLSLGEKLFF. The chain joins TRBV19 to TRBJ1-4; D gene ambiguous. The V gene's germline CDR1 is LNHDA and CDR2 SQIVND (reference sequence). The CDR3 is 15 amino acids. Trimming took off 6 bases at V and 8 bases at J, with 19 bases between the two ends.